Listed below are T cell receptor beta chains from one sample, sequenced in a study of brain T cells in children with intractable seizures. Data came from immunoSEQ multiplex PCR; TCRdb stores just in-frame clones and leaves some out. The sample yields hundreds of thousands of clones, approximately 93% seen once. The sample here was peripheral blood, taken more than 4 months after surgery. All receptors derive from a boy younger than two with tuberous sclerosis and intractable seizures. Each CDR3 is given with its conserved first and last residue. The D gene is left open where the match is weak. Clone size is stated in some rows and not others, as once, few, many or a class when expanded.

D | J | size | V | CDR3 | DNA
TRBD1 | TRBJ1-6 | once | TRBV2 | CAGRGLVNSPLHF | TGTGCCGGAAGGGGGCTAGTTAATTCACCCCTCCACTTT
TRBD2 | TRBJ2-3 | NA | TRBV5-1 | CASSRTSGRDTQYF | TGCGCCAGCAGCCGCACTAGCGGGAGAGATACGCAGTATTTT
TRBD1 | TRBJ1-5 | once | TRBV30 | CAWNPGQGLGQPQHF | TGTGCCTGGAACCCGGGACAGGGGTTGGGTCAGCCCCAGCATTTT
NA | TRBJ1-6 | NA | TRBV12-3/TRBV12-4 | CASRMDLQSPLHF | TGTGCCAGCAGGATGGACCTCCAATCACCCCTCCACTTT
NA | TRBJ1-5 | NA | TRBV5-8 | CASSLALGQAYQPQHF | TGTGCCAGCAGCTTGGCGTTGGGTCAGGCCTACCAGCCCCAGCATTTT
NA | TRBJ2-3 | NA | TRBV9 | CASSGGTSTDTQYF | TGTGCCAGCAGCGGTGGGACTAGCACAGATACGCAGTATTTT
TRBD1 | TRBJ1-2 | once | TRBV5-6 | CASSHGTVGGYTF | TGTGCCAGCAGCCACGGGACAGTGGGGGGCTACACCTTC
NA | TRBJ2-1 | NA | TRBV20-1 | CSARQGNEQFF | TGCAGTGCTAGACAGGGCAATGAGCAGTTCTTC
TRBD2 | TRBJ2-7 | NA | TRBV5-1 | CASSEGLAGGEQYF | TGCGCCAGCAGCGAGGGACTAGCGGGAGGCGAGCAGTACTTC
TRBD1 | TRBJ1-1 | NA | TRBV5-8 | CASSRTQGALDTEAFF | TGTGCCAGCAGCCGCACACAGGGGGCTCTGGACACTGAAGCTTTCTTT
TRBD1 | TRBJ1-2 | NA | TRBV2 | CASSGYDRGGGYTF | TGTGCCAGCAGTGGATACGACAGGGGAGGTGGCTACACCTTC
NA | TRBJ2-1 | NA | TRBV25-1 | CASNHRAGNEQFF | TGTGCCAGCAACCACAGGGCAGGGAATGAGCAGTTCTTC
TRBD2 | TRBJ2-1 | NA | TRBV6-2/TRBV6-3 | CASSYRRAVGRAPRQFF | TGTGCCAGCAGTTACCGACGGGCCGTTGGGAGGGCCCCTAGGCAGTTCTTC
NA | TRBJ2-1 | NA | TRBV27 | CASTSSYNEQFF | TGTGCCAGCACCTCCTCCTACAATGAGCAGTTCTTC